The 28 T cell receptor beta chains below all came from one sample that was sequenced in a study of blood T cell repertoires in COVID-19. Data came from immunoSEQ multiplex PCR; TCRdb stores just in-frame clones and leaves some out. The table shows 250,000 or so clones, with approximately 83% occurring only once. Sequencing was carried out using peripheral blood. The source is a young man who had recovered from COVID-19.

The J gene is TRBJ1-1, the V gene TRBV19, with D possibly being TRBD1 (6 bases). Germline CDR1 is LNHDA and CDR2 is SQIVND (reference sequence). CDR3 size: 13 residues. The V gene lost 6 bases and the J gene lost 3 bases, with 11 bases spanning the gap. The CDR3 region has the DNA TGTGCCAGTAGAGAACAGGGAGACACTGAAGCTTTCTTT. Residues: CASREQGDTEAFF.

The J gene is TRBJ1-2, the V gene TRBV27; tentatively, D is TRBD1 (6 bases). Germline-derived CDR1 and CDR2 are MNHEY and SMNVEV (reference sequence). The ends were cut back, 4 bases at V and 4 bases at J, with 13 bases in the middle. This CDR3 region has 14 residues. The DNA of the CDR3 is TGTGCCAGCAGTTCCCCGGGCAGGGGCTATGGCTACACCTTC. Translated, it gives CASSSPGRGYGYTF.

The rearrangement uses TRBV2 and TRBJ1-1, with D perhaps TRBD1 (5 bases). Germline V gene sequence: CDR1 SNHLY, CDR2 FYNNEI. The CDR3 sequence is 14 residues long. The V gene lost 6 bases and the J gene lost 1 base, with 12 bases spanning the gap. The CDR3 DNA sequence: TGTGCCAGCAGACCCACAGGAAGGAACACTGAAGCTTTCTTT. Amino acids: CASRPTGRNTEAFF.

This clone has just one count. CDR3 bases: TGTGCCAGCTCACCGCGAACCTACGAGCAGTACTTC. Translation gives CASSPRTYEQYF. The J gene is TRBJ2-7, the V gene TRBV18; D unresolved. Germline V gives CDR1 KGHSH, CDR2 LQKENI. This CDR3 comprises 12 residues. Trimming pared 3 bases from V and 2 bases from J, leaving 5 bases between.

This rearrangement joins TRBV6-5 to TRBJ1-4, with D uncertain. Trimming shortened V by 2 bases and J by 7 bases, and 14 bases separated the two germline ends. Looked up from germline, CDR1 is MNHEY and CDR2 is SVGAGI. This CDR3 is 15 amino acids long. The CDR3 DNA follows: TGTGCCAGCAGTTACACCCGAGGCGAGAGTGAAAAACTGTTTTTT. Translation gives CASSYTRGESEKLFF.

The V gene is TRBV20-1, the J gene TRBJ2-3, with D perhaps matching TRBD2 (6 bases). The V end lost 3 bases, the J end lost 2 bases, and 18 bases lay between the germline ends. This CDR3 has 16 amino acids. Germline V gene lookup returns CDR1 DFQATT and CDR2 SNEGSKA (reference sequence). DNA of the CDR3: TGCAGTGCTAGTACGGTGGGGACTTCCTACACAGATACGCAGTATTTT. This translates into CSASTVGTSYTDTQYF.

The genes are TRBV5-1 and TRBJ1-5, with 9 bases matching TRBD1. CDR1 and CDR2 (germline): SGHRS, YFSETQ. The CDR3 is 13 residues long. J lost 5 bases, V lost 5 bases, and 2 bases had no gene match. In DNA, the CDR3 is TGCGCCAGCAGTCGGGACAGGGATCAGCCCCAGCATTTT. Its translation is CASSRDRDQPQHF. Supplemented by reference TRBV5-1 and TRBJ1-5, the full variable domain reads KAGVTQTPRYLIKTRGQQVTLSCSPISGHRSVSWYQQTPGQGLQFLFEYFSETQRNKGNFPGRFSGRQFSNSRSEMNVSTLELGDSALYLCASSRDRDQPQHFGDGTRLSIL.

The chain links TRBV5-1 to TRBJ2-5, with D possibly being TRBD2 (7 bases). The germline V gene encodes CDR1 SGHRS and CDR2 YFSETQ. This CDR3 is 14 amino acids long. The V and J ends lost 4 bases and 5 bases respectively, with 15 bases between them. The CDR3 DNA is TGCGCCAGCAGCCCGGGGGGCATTCGGGAGACCCAGTACTTC. It specifies CASSPGGIRETQYF.

This clone came up a few times. The rearrangement uses TRBV11-3 and TRBJ2-3, with TRBD2 matching 8 bases. The germline gives CDR1 SGHNT, CDR2 YENEEA. The J segment lost 4 bases and the V segment lost 2 bases, leaving 2 bases of the junction unmatched. This CDR3 has 14 residues. CDR3: CASSLRGGPDTQYF. CDR3 nucleotides: TGTGCCAGCAGCTTACGGGGGGGCCCAGATACGCAGTATTTT.

The chain joins TRBV5-4 to TRBJ2-5; D is undetermined. The V end was cut by 4 bases, the J end by 1 base, with 8 bases between. Per germline, CDR1 SGHNT and CDR2 YYREEE (reference sequence). This CDR3 spans 13 amino acids. CDR3 DNA: TGTGCCAGCAGCACCACTACCCAAGAGACCCAGTACTTC. It is translated as CASSTTTQETQYF. Variable domain in full (rest from reference TRBV5-4 and TRBJ2-5): ETGVTQSPTHLIKTRGQQVTLRCSSQSGHNTVSWYQQALGQGPQFIFQYYREEENGRGNFPPRFSGLQFPNYSSELNVNALELDDSALYLCASSTTTQETQYFGPGTRLLVL.

This clone was detected only a few times. This chain links TRBV6-2 or TRBV6-3 with TRBJ2-5; the D gene is possibly TRBD2 (6 bases). Trimming removed 5 bases at V and 1 base at J, with 17 bases between. The CDR3 runs to 16 residues. CDR1 is MNHEY and CDR2 is SVGEGT in the germline V gene. In nucleotides, the CDR3 is TGTGCCAGCAGTCAACTCTCAGGACTACCCCAAGAGACCCAGTACTTC. This sequence encodes CASSQLSGLPQETQYF.

The count of this clone is one. V usage is TRBV5-1 and J usage is TRBJ1-1; a weak D match, TRBD1 (5 bases). CDR1 and CDR2 (germline): SGHRS, YFSETQ. V lost 3 bases to trimming and J lost 3 bases, with 15 bases between them. The CDR3 is 15 amino acids. CDR3 in amino acids: CASSSGFWVDTEAFF. In nucleotides, the CDR3 is TGCGCCAGCAGCTCAGGGTTTTGGGTTGACACTGAAGCTTTCTTT.

Regarding this clone: Sequence at one end of the junction differs from germline and may be a read error. The gene calls are TRBV5-5 and TRBJ2-3; possibly TRBD1 for D (6 bases). Germline assignment: CDR1 SGHKS and CDR2 YYEKEE (reference sequence). This CDR3 has 15 residues. CDR3 in amino acids: CASSFPGQNTVTQYF. The CDR3 DNA reads TGTGCCAGCAGCTTTCCCGGACAGAACACAGTTACGCAGTATTTT.

This chain joins TRBV5-1 and TRBJ1-2; weak D call: TRBD1 (5 bases). Per the germline V gene, CDR1 is SGHRS and CDR2 is YFSETQ. The CDR3 consists of 14 residues. The V gene lost 2 bases and the J gene lost 2 bases, with 10 bases spanning the gap. The CDR3 here is CASSFQQGNYGYTF. The CDR3 DNA reads TGCGCCAGCAGCTTCCAGCAGGGCAACTATGGCTACACCTTC.

The chain recombines TRBV28 with TRBJ1-5; 7 bases agree with TRBD1. This CDR3 comprises 12 residues. Looked up from germline, CDR1 is MDHEN and CDR2 is SYDVKM. Trimming took 7 bases from V and 14 from J; bases not matched to a gene: 11. Here the CDR3 reads CASTGGDSKEHF. The CDR3 DNA follows: TGTGCCAGCACCGGGGGGGACAGTAAGGAGCATTTT.

The rearrangement joins TRBV10-3 to TRBJ2-2; no definite D call. Trimming shortened V by 6 bases and J by 3 bases, and 14 bases separated the two germline ends. This CDR3 comprises 15 residues. The V gene's germline CDR1 is ENHRY and CDR2 SYGVKD. CDR3 in DNA: TGTGCCATCAGCAGGCTCTCCCAAGACACCGGGGAGCTGTTTTTT. Its protein product is CAISRLSQDTGELFF.

The J gene is TRBJ2-5, the V gene TRBV6-5; 9 nucleotides match TRBD2. Germline V gene sequence: CDR1 MNHEY, CDR2 SVGAGI. Unmatched junction bases numbered 11, after V lost 2 bases and J lost 7 bases. This CDR3 has 16 amino acids. Here the CDR3 reads CASSYQTSGPEGTQYF. CDR3 DNA: TGTGCCAGCAGTTACCAGACTAGCGGCCCCGAGGGGACCCAGTACTTC.

V usage is TRBV6-1 and J usage is TRBJ2-7; D uncertain. The CDR3 loop spans 15 amino acids. Germline V CDR1 and CDR2: MNHNS, SASEGT. V was pared by 1 base and J by 3 bases, with 13 bases between. CDR3 amino acids: CASSEGPEILYEQYV. The CDR3 bases are TGTGCCAGCAGTGAAGGGCCGGAGATCCTCTACGAGCAGTACGTC.

V usage is TRBV9 and J usage is TRBJ1-1, with D unresolved. The V gene's germline CDR1 is SGDLS and CDR2 YYNGEE. V was shortened by 4 bases and J by 1 base, with 8 bases between the two germline ends. The CDR3 is 13 residues long. As DNA, the CDR3 is TGTGCCAGCAGCCTCAGTGGGAACACTGAAGCTTTCTTT. Protein sequence: CASSLSGNTEAFF.

V and J are TRBV5-1 and TRBJ1-2, with D possibly being TRBD1 (6 bases). The CDR3 covers 13 residues. With 2 bases removed from V and 6 bases from J, the gap between germline ends came to 11 bases. Germline loops: CDR1 SGHRS, CDR2 YFSETQ. CDR3 loop: CASSLSDRNGYTF. CDR3 nucleotides: TGCGCCAGCAGCTTATCCGACAGGAATGGCTACACCTTC.

The V and J genes are TRBV4-1 and TRBJ2-5; TRBD2 might be the D (5 bases). V was pared by 4 bases and J by 7 bases, with 13 bases between. CDR1 MGHRA and CDR2 YSYEKL come from the germline V gene. The CDR3 spans 13 residues. CDR3 region: CASSRTFEATQYF. The CDR3 bases are TGCGCCAGCAGCCGGACTTTCGAAGCGACCCAGTACTTC.

The V gene is TRBV9, the J gene TRBJ1-2; D is perhaps TRBD1 (6 bases). Trimming took 0 bases from V and 7 from J, leaving 16 bases between them. Germline V gene data show CDR1 as SGDLS and CDR2 as YYNGEE. The CDR3 is made up of 15 amino acids. The chain's CDR3 is CASSVDSRGASGYTF. DNA of the CDR3: TGTGCCAGCAGCGTAGATTCCAGGGGAGCTAGTGGCTACACCTTC. The full variable domain, rest sourced from reference TRBV9 and TRBJ1-2, is DSGVTQTPKHLITATGQRVTLRCSPRSGDLSVYWYQQSLDQGLQFLIQYYNGEERAKGNILERFSAQQFPDLHSELNLSSLELGDSALYFCASSVDSRGASGYTFGSGTRLTVV.

The rearrangement uses TRBV7-2 and TRBJ1-2; D is unclear. Looked up from germline, CDR1 is SGHTA and CDR2 is FQGNSA. This CDR3 has 14 residues. Trimming pared 1 base from V and 2 bases from J, leaving 8 bases between. The CDR3 loop reads CASSLGGGNYGYTF. The CDR3 region has the DNA TGTGCCAGCAGCTTAGGAGGAGGGAACTATGGCTACACCTTC.

The chain is built from TRBV2 and TRBJ2-7; TRBD1 matches 7 bases. The CDR3 has 12 amino acids. The V and J ends lost 5 bases and 4 bases, in that order; junction bases with no gene match: 2. Germline values: CDR1 SNHLY, CDR2 FYNNEI. The CDR3 DNA reads as TGTGCCAGCAGTCAGACAGGGTACGAGCAGTACTTC. The encoded protein is CASSQTGYEQYF.

This chain's CDR3 is CASSGIQFPNVLTF. The DNA for the CDR3 is TGTGCCAGCAGCGGAATACAGTTCCCCAACGTCCTGACTTTC. V usage is TRBV5-4 and J usage is TRBJ2-6; D uncertain. The CDR3 extends over 14 amino acids. Germline V lookup: CDR1 SGHNT, CDR2 YYREEE (reference sequence). V shed 4 bases and J shed 8 bases, with 13 bases lying between them.

The chain joins TRBV27 to TRBJ2-1; the D gene is possibly TRBD1 (6 bases). The CDR3 is made up of 15 amino acids. Germline V gives CDR1 MNHEY, CDR2 SMNVEV (reference sequence). Between the trimmed V and J ends, which lost 6 bases and 4 bases, there was a span of 16 bases. CDR3 amino acids: CASSSLGARYNEQFF. In DNA, the CDR3 is TGTGCCAGCAGCTCTCTGGGGGCGAGGTACAATGAGCAGTTCTTC.

This sequence joins TRBV9 and TRBJ2-5; TRBD1 is a possible D gene (6 bases). The germline V gene encodes CDR1 SGDLS and CDR2 YYNGEE. The CDR3 is made up of 14 amino acids. Deletions cut 4 bases from V and 0 bases from J, with 10 bases between. CDR3 protein: CASSFGTYQETQYF. The CDR3 coding sequence is TGTGCCAGCAGCTTCGGGACATACCAAGAGACCCAGTACTTC.

The chain couples TRBV5-1 to TRBJ1-1; D perhaps matches TRBD1 (5 bases). The V end was cut by 4 bases, the J end by 7 bases, with 14 bases between. The CDR3 spans 13 residues. CDR1 is SGHRS and CDR2 is YFSETQ in the germline V gene. The CDR3 reads CASSPGHLGEAFF. The CDR3 bases are TGCGCCAGCAGCCCCGGACACTTGGGTGAAGCTTTCTTT.